This is a list of T cell receptor beta chains from one sample in a study of blood T cell repertoires in COVID-19. TCRdb's copy holds only in-frame clones and misses some; the assay was immunoSEQ multiplex PCR. Altogether over 40,000 clones are present, about 82% being singletons, with the ten largest covering 4% to 5%. Material: peripheral blood. The receptors come from a man of 80 years or more with active COVID-19. Both conserved end residues are part of each CDR3. Each record gives: D gene, J gene, clone size, V gene, CDR3 DNA, CDR3 protein. A D gene is named only where the DNA matches it firmly. Not all rows give a size; the values are once, few, many and, for expanded clones, a class.

>TRBD1|TRBJ2-5|once|TRBV7-9
TGTGCCAGCAGCTTAGTGGGACAGGGCAGGGGAGAGACCCAGTACTTC
CASSLVGQGRGETQYF
>NA|TRBJ1-1|NA|TRBV10-3
TGTGCCATCAGTGAGTCTCGGGGGGGTAGACAGTCTGAAGCTTTCTTT
CAISESRGGRQSEAFF
>NA|TRBJ2-5|medium-sized|TRBV7-9
TGTGCCAGCAGCTTACTCCACAGGGTCGGCCAAGAGACCCAGTACTTC
CASSLLHRVGQETQYF
>NA|TRBJ2-1|NA|TRBV30
TGTGCCTGGAGTATCGTGCGGGACAATGAGCAGTTCTTC
CAWSIVRDNEQFF
>NA|TRBJ2-2|NA|TRBV6-2/TRBV6-3
TGTGCCAGCAGTCGCGTCAGGGGGGCCGGGGAGCTGTTTTTT
CASSRVRGAGELFF
>NA|TRBJ2-1|NA|TRBV28
TGTGCCAGCAAAATGGCGGGAATATCCTACAATGAGCAGTTCTTC
CASKMAGISYNEQFF
>NA|TRBJ1-1|NA|TRBV9
TGTGCCAGCAGCGTCCGGGCCAGGGGCGTGAACACTGAAGCTTTCTTT
CASSVRARGVNTEAFF
>NA|TRBJ2-1|once|TRBV3-1/TRBV3-2
TGTGCCAGCAGCCAGGGGACACGGAATGAGCAGTTCTTC
CASSQGTRNEQFF
>NA|TRBJ2-5|NA|TRBV7-3
TGTGCCAGCAGCTTACAGGGCGCCCTGGGGGAGACCCAGTACTTC
CASSLQGALGETQYF
>TRBD2|TRBJ2-1|NA|TRBV7-9
TGTGCCAGCACCAGAGGACTAGCGGAAATCTACAATGAGCAGTTCTTC
CASTRGLAEIYNEQFF
>NA|TRBJ2-3|once|TRBV11-2
TGTGCCAGCAGCTTGAGGCAGGGTGGAGGCACAGATACGCAGTATTTT
CASSLRQGGGTDTQYF
>TRBD2|TRBJ2-7|NA|TRBV20-1
TGCAGTGCTAGTGGGACTAGCGGTCCCTACGAGCAGTACTTC
CSASGTSGPYEQYF
>NA|TRBJ2-7|NA|TRBV6-2/TRBV6-3
TGTGCCAGCAGTTACCTCAGTGACGAGCAGTACTTC
CASSYLSDEQYF
>NA|TRBJ1-5|once|TRBV28
TGTGCCAGCAGTTTTAGTGGCAGGGGTGGTCAGCCCCAGCATTTT
CASSFSGRGGQPQHF
>TRBD2|TRBJ2-7|NA|TRBV7-2
TGTGCCAGCAGCTTAGCACTAGCGGCGAACGAGCAGTACTTC
CASSLALAANEQYF
>TRBD2|TRBJ2-3|NA|TRBV28
TGTGCCAGCAGTTCCCCCGGCGGGAGGATCACAGATACGCAGTATTTT
CASSSPGGRITDTQYF
>TRBD1|TRBJ2-2|NA|TRBV5-6
TGTGCCAGCAGCCCGGGGACAGGGGTTTTTTCCGGGGAGCTGTTTTTT
CASSPGTGVFSGELFF
>TRBD2|TRBJ2-1|NA|TRBV9
TGTGCCAGCAGCGTGATAGCGGGAGGGCGCTACAATGAGCAGTTCTTC
CASSVIAGGRYNEQFF
>NA|TRBJ1-4|NA|TRBV7-2
TGTGCCAGCAGCTCCGCTACAGGTCTTAATGAAAAACTGTTTTTT
CASSSATGLNEKLFF
>NA|TRBJ2-1|NA|TRBV5-4
TGTGCCAGCAGCACAGAGTACCCTGTGGGGCAGTTCTTC
CASSTEYPVGQFF
>TRBD1|TRBJ2-1|NA|TRBV9
TGTGCCAGCAGCGTAGTGGGACAGGGTTACAATGAGCAGTTCTTC
CASSVVGQGYNEQFF
>TRBD1|TRBJ1-4|NA|TRBV5-1
TGCGCCAGCGTCCCGGGACAGGGTACTAATGAAAAACTGTTTTTT
CASVPGQGTNEKLFF
>TRBD1|TRBJ2-1|NA|TRBV6-5
TGTGCCAGCAGTTATCTACAGGGGGCGGACCAGCAGTTCTTC
CASSYLQGADQQFF
>TRBD1|TRBJ1-5|NA|TRBV27
TGTGCCAGCAGTCCAACAGGGGGATATGGTCAGCCCCAGCATTTT
CASSPTGGYGQPQHF
>NA|TRBJ1-5|NA|TRBV28
TGTGCCAGCAGATATCAGGGTGTCGGCAATCAGCCCCAGCATTTT
CASRYQGVGNQPQHF
>TRBD2|TRBJ2-7|NA|TRBV28
TGTGCCAGCAGCCCACCCCTAGCGGGAGTTTACGAGCAGTACTTC
CASSPPLAGVYEQYF
>TRBD1|TRBJ1-1|NA|TRBV28
TGTGCCAGCAGACTACAGGGGAGGAGCACTGAAGCTTTCTTT
CASRLQGRSTEAFF
>NA|TRBJ2-3|NA|TRBV3-1/TRBV3-2
TGTGCCAGCAGCCCGGGGGGACAAACAGGAGGTCTCACAGATACGCAGTATTTT
CASSPGGQTGGLTDTQYF
>TRBD2|TRBJ2-3|once|TRBV7-2
TGTGCCAGCGGCGTTCTAGCGGGAGGATCCACAGATACGCAGTATTTT
CASGVLAGGSTDTQYF
>TRBD1|TRBJ1-1|NA|TRBV7-9
TGTGCCAGCAGCTACAGGGGGCCAGCTGAAGCTTTCTTT
CASSYRGPAEAFF
>NA|TRBJ2-3|few|TRBV18
TGTGCCAGCTCACCAAACAGCCCTAGCACAGATACGCAGTATTTT
CASSPNSPSTDTQYF
>NA|TRBJ2-2|NA|TRBV9
TGTGCCAGCAGCCCGTCTCCTCAGCGTACGAACACCGGGGAGCTGTTTTTT
CASSPSPQRTNTGELFF
>NA|TRBJ2-7|NA|TRBV7-8
TGTGCCAGCAGCTTAGTAATAGCAAACCAACCATCCTACGAGCAGTACTTC
CASSLVIANQPSYEQYF
>TRBD1|TRBJ2-7|NA|TRBV11-1
TGTGCCAGCAGCTTCCCCGGGACAGGGGTCGAGCAGTACTTC
CASSFPGTGVEQYF
>TRBD2|TRBJ2-2|many|TRBV9
TGTGCCAGCAGCGTTGCGCTAGCGGGAGGCACCGGGGAGCTGTTTTTT
CASSVALAGGTGELFF
>NA|TRBJ2-1|NA|TRBV21-1
TGTGCCAGCAAGGGTGGGACAGGGAGAGTGCATAAGAATGAGCAGTTCTTC
CASKGGTGRVHKNEQFF
>TRBD1|TRBJ1-2|NA|TRBV4-3
TGCGCCAGCAGCTCAGCCCTTGGACAGGGCAATGGCTACACCTTC
CASSSALGQGNGYTF
>NA|TRBJ2-4|NA|TRBV3-1/TRBV3-2
TGTGCCAGCAGCCCGGGATTACTAGCCAAAAACATTCAGTACTTC
CASSPGLLAKNIQYF
>NA|TRBJ2-2|few|TRBV6-1
TGTGCCAGCAGTGAGCAGGTGACCGGGGAGCTGTTTTTT
CASSEQVTGELFF
>NA|TRBJ2-3|NA|TRBV4-3
TGCGCCAGCAGCCAAGAACTTTCTAGTCACAGCACAGATACGCAGTATTTT
CASSQELSSHSTDTQYF
>NA|TRBJ1-1|NA|TRBV4-3
TGCGCCAGCAGCCGCGTCACGAGAAGTGAAGCTTTCTTT
CASSRVTRSEAFF
>TRBD1|TRBJ2-3|NA|TRBV24-1
TGTGCCACCAGTGATGCGACAGGGCACACAGATACGCAGTATTTT
CATSDATGHTDTQYF
>NA|TRBJ1-6|NA|TRBV13
TGTGCCAGCAGCACGGCAGGGGCAGGATCACCCCTCCACTTT
CASSTAGAGSPLHF
>TRBD1|TRBJ2-1|NA|TRBV4-3
TGCGCCAGCAGCGAGGGGGCTGGGGATGAGCAGTTCTTC
CASSEGAGDEQFF
>NA|TRBJ2-5|NA|TRBV3-1/TRBV3-2
TGTGCCAGCAGTCCCGACAGAAAGGAGACCCAGTACTTC
CASSPDRKETQYF
>TRBD2|TRBJ2-1|NA|TRBV6-6
TGTGCCAGCAGCCCAGCCGGGACTAGCAGTCGAAGAGACGCCTACAATGAGCAGTTCTTC
CASSPAGTSSRRDAYNEQFF
>NA|TRBJ1-5|NA|TRBV10-1
TGCGCCAGCAGTCCCGCCTTGATAGAGTGCAGCAATCAGCCCCAGCATTTT
CASSPALIECSNQPQHF
>TRBD2|TRBJ2-1|NA|TRBV6-2/TRBV6-3
TGTGCCAGCAGTAGGAGCGGGAGCAATGAGCAGTTCTTC
CASSRSGSNEQFF
>TRBD2|TRBJ2-1|NA|TRBV19
TGTGCCAGTAGTATAGATGGAGTAGCGGGAGGCCTTAGCTCCTACAATGAGCAGTTCTTC
CASSIDGVAGGLSSYNEQFF
>TRBD2|TRBJ2-5|NA|TRBV7-9
TGTGCCAGCAGCTCCCTTCCGGGAGGACGGGAGACCCAGTACTTC
CASSSLPGGRETQYF